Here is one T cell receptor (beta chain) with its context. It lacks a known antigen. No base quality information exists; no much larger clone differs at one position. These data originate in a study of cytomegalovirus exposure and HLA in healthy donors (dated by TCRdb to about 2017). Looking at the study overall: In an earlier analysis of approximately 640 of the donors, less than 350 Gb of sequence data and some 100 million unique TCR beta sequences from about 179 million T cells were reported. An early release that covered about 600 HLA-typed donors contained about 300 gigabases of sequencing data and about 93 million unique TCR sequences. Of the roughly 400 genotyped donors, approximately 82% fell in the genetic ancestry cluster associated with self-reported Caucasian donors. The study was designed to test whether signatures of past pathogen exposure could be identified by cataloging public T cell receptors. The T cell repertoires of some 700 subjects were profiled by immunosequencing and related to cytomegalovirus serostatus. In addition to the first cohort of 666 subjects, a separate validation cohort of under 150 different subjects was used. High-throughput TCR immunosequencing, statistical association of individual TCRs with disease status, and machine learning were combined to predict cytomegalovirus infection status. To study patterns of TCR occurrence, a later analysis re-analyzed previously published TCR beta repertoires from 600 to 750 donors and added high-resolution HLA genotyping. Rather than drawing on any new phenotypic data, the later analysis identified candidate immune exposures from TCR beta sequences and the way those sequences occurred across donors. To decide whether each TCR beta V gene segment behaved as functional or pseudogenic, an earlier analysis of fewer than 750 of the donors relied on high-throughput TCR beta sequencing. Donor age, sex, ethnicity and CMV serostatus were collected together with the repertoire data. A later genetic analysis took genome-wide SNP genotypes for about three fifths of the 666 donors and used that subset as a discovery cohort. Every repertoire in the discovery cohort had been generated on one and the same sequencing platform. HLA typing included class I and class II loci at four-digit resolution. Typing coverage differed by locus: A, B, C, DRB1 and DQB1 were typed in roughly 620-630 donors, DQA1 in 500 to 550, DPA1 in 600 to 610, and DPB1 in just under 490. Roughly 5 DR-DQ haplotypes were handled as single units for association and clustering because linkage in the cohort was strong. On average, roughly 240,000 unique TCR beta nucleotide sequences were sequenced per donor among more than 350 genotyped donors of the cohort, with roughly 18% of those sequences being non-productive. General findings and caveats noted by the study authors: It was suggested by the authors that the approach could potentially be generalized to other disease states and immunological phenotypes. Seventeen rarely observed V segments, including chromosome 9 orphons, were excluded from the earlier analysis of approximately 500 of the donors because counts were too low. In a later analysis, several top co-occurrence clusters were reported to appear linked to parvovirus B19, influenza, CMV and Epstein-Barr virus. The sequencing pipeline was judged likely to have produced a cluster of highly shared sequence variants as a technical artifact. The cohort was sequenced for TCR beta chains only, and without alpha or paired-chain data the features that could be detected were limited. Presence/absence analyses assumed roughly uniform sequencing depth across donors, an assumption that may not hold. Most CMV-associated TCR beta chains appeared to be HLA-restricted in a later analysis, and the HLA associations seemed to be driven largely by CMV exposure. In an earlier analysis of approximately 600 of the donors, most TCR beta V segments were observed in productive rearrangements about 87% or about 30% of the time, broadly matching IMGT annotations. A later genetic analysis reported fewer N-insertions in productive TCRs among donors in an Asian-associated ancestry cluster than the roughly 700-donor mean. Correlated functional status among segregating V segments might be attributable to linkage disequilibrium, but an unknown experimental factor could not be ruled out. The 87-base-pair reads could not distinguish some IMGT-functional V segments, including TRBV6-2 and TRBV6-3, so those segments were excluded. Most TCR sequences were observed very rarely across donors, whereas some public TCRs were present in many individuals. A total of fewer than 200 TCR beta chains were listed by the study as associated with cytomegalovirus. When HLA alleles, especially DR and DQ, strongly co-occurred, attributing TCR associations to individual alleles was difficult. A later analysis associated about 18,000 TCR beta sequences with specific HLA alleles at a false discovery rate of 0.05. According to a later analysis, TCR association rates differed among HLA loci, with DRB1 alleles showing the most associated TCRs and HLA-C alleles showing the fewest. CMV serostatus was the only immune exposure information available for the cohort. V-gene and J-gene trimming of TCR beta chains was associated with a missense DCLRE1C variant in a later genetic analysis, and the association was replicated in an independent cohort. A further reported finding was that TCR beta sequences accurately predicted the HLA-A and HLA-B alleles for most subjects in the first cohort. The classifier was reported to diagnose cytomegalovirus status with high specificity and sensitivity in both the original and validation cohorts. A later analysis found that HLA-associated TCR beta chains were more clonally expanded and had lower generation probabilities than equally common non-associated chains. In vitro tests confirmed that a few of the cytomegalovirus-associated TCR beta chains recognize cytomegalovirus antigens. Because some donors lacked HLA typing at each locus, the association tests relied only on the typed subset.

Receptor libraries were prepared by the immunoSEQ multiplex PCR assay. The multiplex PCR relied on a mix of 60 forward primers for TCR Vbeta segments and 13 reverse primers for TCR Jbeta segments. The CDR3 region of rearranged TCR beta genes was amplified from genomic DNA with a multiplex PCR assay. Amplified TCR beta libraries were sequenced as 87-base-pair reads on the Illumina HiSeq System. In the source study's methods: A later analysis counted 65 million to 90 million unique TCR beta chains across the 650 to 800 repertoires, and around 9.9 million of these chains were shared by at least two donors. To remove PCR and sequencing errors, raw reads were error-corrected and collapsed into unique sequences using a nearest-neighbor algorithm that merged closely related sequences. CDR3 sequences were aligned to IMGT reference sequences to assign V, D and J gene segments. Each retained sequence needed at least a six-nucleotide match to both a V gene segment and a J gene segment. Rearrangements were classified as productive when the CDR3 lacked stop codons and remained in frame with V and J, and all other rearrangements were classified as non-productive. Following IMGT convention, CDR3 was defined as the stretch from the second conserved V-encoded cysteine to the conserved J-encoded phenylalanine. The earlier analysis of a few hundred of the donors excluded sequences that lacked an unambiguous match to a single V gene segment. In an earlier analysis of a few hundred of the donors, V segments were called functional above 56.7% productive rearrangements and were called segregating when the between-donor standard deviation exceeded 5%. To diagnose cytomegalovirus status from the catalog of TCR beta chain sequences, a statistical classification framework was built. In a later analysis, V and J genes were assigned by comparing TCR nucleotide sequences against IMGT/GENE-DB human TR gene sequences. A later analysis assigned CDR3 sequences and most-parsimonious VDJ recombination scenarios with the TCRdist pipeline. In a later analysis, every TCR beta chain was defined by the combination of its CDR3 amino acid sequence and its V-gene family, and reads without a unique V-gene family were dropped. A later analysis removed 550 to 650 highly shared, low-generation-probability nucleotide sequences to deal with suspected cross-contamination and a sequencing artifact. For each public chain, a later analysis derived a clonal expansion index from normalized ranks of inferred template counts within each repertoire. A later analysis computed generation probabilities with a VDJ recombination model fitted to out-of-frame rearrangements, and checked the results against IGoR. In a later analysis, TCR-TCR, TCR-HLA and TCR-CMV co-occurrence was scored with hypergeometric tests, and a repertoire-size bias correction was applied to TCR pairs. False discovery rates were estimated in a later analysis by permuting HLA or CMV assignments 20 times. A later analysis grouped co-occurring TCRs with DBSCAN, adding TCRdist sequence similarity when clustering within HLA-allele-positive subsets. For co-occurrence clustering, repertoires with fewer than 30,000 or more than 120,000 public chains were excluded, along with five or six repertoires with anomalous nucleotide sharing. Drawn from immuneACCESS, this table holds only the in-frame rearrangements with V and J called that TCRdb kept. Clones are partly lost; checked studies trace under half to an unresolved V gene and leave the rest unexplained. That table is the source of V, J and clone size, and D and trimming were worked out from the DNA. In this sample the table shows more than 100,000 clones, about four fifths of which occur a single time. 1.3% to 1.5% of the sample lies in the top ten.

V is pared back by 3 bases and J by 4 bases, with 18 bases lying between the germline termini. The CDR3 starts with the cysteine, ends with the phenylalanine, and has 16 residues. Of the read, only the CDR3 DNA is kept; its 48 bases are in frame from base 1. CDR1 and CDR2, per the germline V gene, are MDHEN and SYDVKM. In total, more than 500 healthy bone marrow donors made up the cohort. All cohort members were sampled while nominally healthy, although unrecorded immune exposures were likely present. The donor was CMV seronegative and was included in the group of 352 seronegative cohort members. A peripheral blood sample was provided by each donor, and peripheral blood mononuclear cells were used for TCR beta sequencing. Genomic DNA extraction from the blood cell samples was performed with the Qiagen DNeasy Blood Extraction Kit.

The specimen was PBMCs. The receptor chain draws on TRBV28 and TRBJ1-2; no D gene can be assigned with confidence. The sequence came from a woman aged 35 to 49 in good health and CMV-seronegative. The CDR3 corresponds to CASSFPGPRVGYGYTF. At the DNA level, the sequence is TGTGCCAGCAGTTTCCCCGGCCCGCGGGTCGGCTATGGCTACACCTTC.